This TCR beta chain is drawn from a study of shared clonotypes between healthy human individuals. On the study more broadly: There were three CD4 naive, three CD4 memory, two CD8 naive and one CD8 memory plates per donor. Study-wide results and limits: It was the non-shared clonotypes that had lower generation probabilities than clonotypes shared by all four donors.

Concerning this clone: What it binds is not known.

The table came from immunoSEQ multiplex PCR; TCRdb's copy has only in-frame clones and leaves some out. The profile shows approximately 1.1 million clones, approximately 78% of them singletons. The V and J ends lost 4 bases and 2 bases respectively, with 9 bases between them. This CDR3 spans 13 amino acids. Germline-derived CDR1 and CDR2 are LNHDA and SQIVND (reference sequence). This sequence originates from a man aged 18 to 30 in good health. Some clones in this sample may be carry-over from other donors' samples. Sequenced material: memory CD4+ T cells from PBMCs. Specified subset: CD45RA-negative fraction. J is TRBJ2-7 and V is TRBV19; D perhaps matches TRBD1 (6 bases). The CDR3 protein is CASSTGQPYEQYF. The DNA of the CDR3 is TGTGCCAGTAGTACCGGACAGCCCTACGAGCAGTACTTC. Filled out from reference TRBV19 and TRBJ2-7, the complete variable domain reads DGGITQSPKYLFRKEGQNVTLSCEQNLNHDAMYWYRQDPGQGLRLIYYSQIVNDFQKGDIAEGYSVSREKKESFPLTVTSAQKNPTAFYLCASSTGQPYEQYFGPGTRLTVT.